Reported below is one T cell receptor (beta chain). Its matching antigen is unknown. This sample is part of a study of T-cell reconstitution after alpha-beta-depleted transplantation in children. General study results and limits: Reportedly, alpha-beta T cells present about two months post-transplant originated from several hundred expanded clones of graft origin. The high TCRbeta diversity at day 60 in some patients came from surviving recipient T cells and thymic progenitors. After one year, T-cell counts and TCRbeta diversity mostly came from new T cells.

Unique molecular identifiers tagged the TCRbeta library. From the PCR reads, TCRdb called clonotypes with MiXCR, one entry per CDR3 protein. The repertoire includes 350,000 to 500,000 distinct CDR3 sequences, over 40% of them detected once, and under 35% sits in the top ten. This receptor was obtained from a girl aged 2 to 10 with aplastic anemia, due to receive a stem cell transplant. This specimen was PBMCs, taken before TCRalphabeta/CD19-depleted stem cell transplant.

CDR3 coding DNA: TGTGCCAGCAGATCCAGGGCCAGCGATGGTGAAGCTTTCTTT. It specifies CASRSRASDGEAFF. The J gene is TRBJ1-1, the V gene TRBV5-6; perhaps TRBD1 as D (5 bases). The CDR3 length is 14 residues. Germline V gene sequence: CDR1 SGHDT, CDR2 YYEEEE. Trimming stripped 5 bases from V and 7 bases from J, with 18 bases between.